Presented here are 13 T cell receptor beta chains from one specimen sequenced in a study of early T cells in non-severe SARS-CoV-2 infection. TCRdb re-analysed the 5' RACE reads in MiXCR, keeping a single row per CDR3 protein. The sample lists approximately 99,000 distinct CDR3 sequences; 12% were seen once. The source material was whole blood. These receptors originate from an adult who was a healthcare worker with PCR-confirmed SARS-CoV-2 infection or an uninfected control (not recorded which).

This clonotype was recorded many times. V usage is TRBV5-1 and J usage is TRBJ1-2, with no clear D. Germline V lookup: CDR1 SGHRS, CDR2 YFSETQ. Trimming took 0 bases from V and 3 from J, leaving 12 bases between them. The CDR3 has 15 residues. CDR3 residues: CASSLEIMNYYGYTF. The CDR3 nucleotides are TGCGCCAGCAGCTTGGAGATAATGAATTACTATGGCTACACCTTC.

This chain joins TRBV10-3 and TRBJ1-5, with no clear D. This CDR3 has 13 amino acids. Germline CDR1 and CDR2: ENHRY and SYGVKD. The V and J ends lost 3 bases and 0 bases respectively, with 3 bases between them. The CDR3 loop is CAISDSSNQPQHF. CDR3 coding DNA: TGTGCCATCAGTGATTCTAGCAATCAGCCCCAGCATTTT.

The chain recombines TRBV13 with TRBJ2-4; D is unclear. Trimming pared 3 bases from V and 0 bases from J, leaving 6 bases between. In germline, CDR1 is PRHDT, CDR2 FYEKMQ (reference sequence). The CDR3 contains 14 residues. The CDR3 DNA follows: TGTGCCAGCAGCTTGCTTTTAGCCAAAAACATTCAGTACTTC. It yields the protein CASSLLLAKNIQYF.

The chain couples TRBV24-1 to TRBJ2-3, with 11 bases aligning to TRBD2. Germline trimming cut 0 bases from V and 2 bases from J; bases unmatched to any gene: 3. This CDR3 has 17 residues. Germline values: CDR1 KGHDR, CDR2 SFDVKD. CDR3: CATSDLRLAGLTDTQYF. The CDR3 DNA is TGTGCCACCAGTGATTTGAGACTAGCGGGGCTCACAGATACGCAGTATTTT.

V gene TRBV18 combines with J gene TRBJ2-5; D might be TRBD1 (6 bases). Germline values: CDR1 KGHSH, CDR2 LQKENI. CDR3 size: 13 residues. V gave up 6 bases and J gave up 5 bases, with 13 bases separating them. The CDR3 DNA sequence: TGTGCCAGCTCGCAAGGGGGAGCTGAGACCCAGTACTTC. Protein: CASSQGGAETQYF.

The chain is built from TRBV27 and TRBJ2-2; a possible D gene is TRBD1 (6 bases). V lost 6 bases and J 7 bases, leaving 15 bases between the germline ends. The CDR3 consists of 14 residues. The germline gives CDR1 MNHEY, CDR2 SMNVEV (reference sequence). The CDR3 sequence is CASRHHRENGELFF. CDR3 DNA sequence: TGTGCCAGCAGACATCACAGGGAAAACGGGGAGCTGTTTTTT.

The V gene is TRBV11-2, the J gene TRBJ2-7; D call uncertain. Trimming pared 0 bases from V and 3 bases from J, leaving 12 bases between. This CDR3 has 15 residues. CDR1 SGHAT and CDR2 FQNNGV come from the germline V gene. The CDR3 sequence is CASSLDPTTGYEQYF. CDR3 coding DNA: TGTGCCAGCAGCTTAGATCCCACAACGGGCTACGAGCAGTACTTC.

At least ten counts were recorded for this clonotype. V and J are TRBV12-3 or TRBV12-4 and TRBJ1-2; possible D gene TRBD1, 5 bases. With 5 bases removed from V and 8 bases from J, the gap between germline ends came to 12 bases. This CDR3 contains 12 residues. The CDR3: CASSNGDWGYTF. Written as DNA, the CDR3 is TGTGCCAGCAGTAATGGGGACTGGGGCTACACCTTC.

This clonotype has only a few counts. The chain couples TRBV20-1 to TRBJ2-7; 10 bases align to TRBD2. The CDR3 runs 16 residues. V lost 0 bases and J lost 0; bases outside the gene matches: 5. Germline assignment: CDR1 DFQATT and CDR2 SNEGSKA (reference sequence). The CDR3 sequence: CSARETSGKSSYEQYF. The CDR3 nucleotides read TGCAGTGCTAGAGAAACTAGCGGGAAAAGCTCCTACGAGCAGTACTTC.

The J gene is TRBJ1-6, the V gene TRBV12-3 or TRBV12-4, with D tentatively TRBD1 (6 bases). The ends were cut back, 5 bases at V and 8 bases at J, with 13 bases in the middle. The CDR3 covers 14 residues. DNA for the CDR3: TGTGCCAGCAGTCTACAGGGAATGGATTCACCCCTCCACTTT. Residues: CASSLQGMDSPLHF.

This clonotype was observed a handful of times. The V call is TRBV19, the J call TRBJ2-2, with 9 positions matching TRBD2. The length of the CDR3 is 15 residues. CDR1 and CDR2 from the germline V gene are LNHDA and SQIVND (reference sequence). Trimming took 3 bases from V and 6 from J; bases not matched to a gene: 5. DNA for the CDR3: TGTGCCAGTAGTATTCTAGCGGGGAAGGCCGGGGAGCTGTTTTTT. It codes for CASSILAGKAGELFF.

The chain joins TRBV5-4 to TRBJ2-2; D unresolved. V lost 4 bases to trimming and J lost 1 base, with 8 bases between them. CDR3 size: 14 residues. The germline gives CDR1 SGHNT, CDR2 YYREEE (reference sequence). The CDR3 DNA reads TGTGCCAGCAGCCGTGACGGGAACACCGGGGAGCTGTTTTTT. Protein sequence: CASSRDGNTGELFF.

This clonotype was detected ten times or more. J is TRBJ2-7 and V is TRBV20-1; TRBD1 matches at 7 bases. The V gene's germline CDR1 is DFQATT and CDR2 SNEGSKA (reference sequence). Trimming cost V 0 bases and J 6 bases; bases outside gene matches: 11. This CDR3 has 15 residues. In nucleotides, the CDR3 is TGCAGTGCTAGAGATGAAGGGACAGTGTTCGGCGAGCAGTACTTC. Its translation is CSARDEGTVFGEQYF.